This TCR beta chain was observed in a study of blood T cell repertoires in COVID-19. As for the study in general: Sites in the United States, Italy and Spain provided acute and convalescent COVID-19 samples.

Trimming removed 0 bases at V and 6 bases at J, with 11 bases between. CDR3 length: 15 residues. Germline CDR1 reads MNHEY; CDR2 reads SVGAGI. Source study methods: Reference gene primers were amplified, and this amplification served to estimate nucleated cell counts. The assay was immunoSEQ multiplex PCR, and TCRdb's table has in-frame clones only and misses some. V and J calls and clone size are as listed in that table; D and trimming were resolved from the DNA. The sample lists about 150,000 clones; roughly four fifths were seen once. The TCR originated in a man older than 75 with acute or convalescent COVID-19. The chain employs TRBV6-5 and TRBJ2-2; possible D gene TRBD2, 6 bases. The sequenced sample consisted of peripheral blood. CDR3 DNA: TGTGCCAGCAGTTACTCTGGGGGGACGGCCGGGGAGCTGTTTTTT. It translates to CASSYSGGTAGELFF.